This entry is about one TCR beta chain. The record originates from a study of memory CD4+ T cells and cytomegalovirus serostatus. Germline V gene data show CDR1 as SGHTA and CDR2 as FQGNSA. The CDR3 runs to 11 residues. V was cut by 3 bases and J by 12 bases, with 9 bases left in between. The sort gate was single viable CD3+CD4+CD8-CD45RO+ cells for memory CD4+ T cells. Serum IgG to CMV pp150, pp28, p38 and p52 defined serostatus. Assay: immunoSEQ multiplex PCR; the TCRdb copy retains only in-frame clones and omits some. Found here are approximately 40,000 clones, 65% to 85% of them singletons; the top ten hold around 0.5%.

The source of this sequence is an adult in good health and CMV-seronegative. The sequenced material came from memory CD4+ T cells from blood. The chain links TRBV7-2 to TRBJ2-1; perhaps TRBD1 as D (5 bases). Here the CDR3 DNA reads TGTGCCAGCAGCTTTGGAAGGGGGCAGTTCTTC. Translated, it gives CASSFGRGQFF.